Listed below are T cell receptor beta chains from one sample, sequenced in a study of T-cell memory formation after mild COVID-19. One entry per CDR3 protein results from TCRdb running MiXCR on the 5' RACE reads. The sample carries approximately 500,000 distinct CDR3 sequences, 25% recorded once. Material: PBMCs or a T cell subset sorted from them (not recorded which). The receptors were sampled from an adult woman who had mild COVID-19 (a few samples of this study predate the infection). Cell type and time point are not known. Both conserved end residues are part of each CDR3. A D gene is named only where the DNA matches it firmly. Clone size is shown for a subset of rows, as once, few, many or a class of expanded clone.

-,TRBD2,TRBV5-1,CASSPWTSETHEQYF
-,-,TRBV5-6,CASSLKGSNEQFF
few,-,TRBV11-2,CASSSPTSLQTSF
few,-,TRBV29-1,CSVFVFSRGEQFF
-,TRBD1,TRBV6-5,CASNRQGYDYGYTF
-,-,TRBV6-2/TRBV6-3,CASSPGGPYNEQFF
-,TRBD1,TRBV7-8,CASSLAPGTGVSEQYF
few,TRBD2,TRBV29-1,CSVEGLPGLAFEETQYF
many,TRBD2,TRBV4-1,CASSQDRDGSGGFRETQYF
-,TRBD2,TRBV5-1,CASSLEGLGGETQYF
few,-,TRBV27,CASSFRRVAKNIQYF
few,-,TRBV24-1,CATSDLFNTGELFF
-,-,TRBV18,CASSPGLNQPQHF
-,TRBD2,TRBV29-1,CSAEGTSEDTDTQYF
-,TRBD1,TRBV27,CASSSIQGGEQYF
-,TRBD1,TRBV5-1,CASSEDRPVSSPLHF
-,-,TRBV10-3,CAISGPAGRADTQYF
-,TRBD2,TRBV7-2,CASSLDGLALDEQFF
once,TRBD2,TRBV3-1,CASSQVSAGVTGELFF
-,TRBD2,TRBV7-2,CASSFLAGVLAGETQYF
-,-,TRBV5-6,CASSLVADTGISGNTIYF
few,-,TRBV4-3,CASSQGGGIATNEKLFF
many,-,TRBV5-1,CASSSQGIQETQYF
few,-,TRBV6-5,CASSYLGRDPGQETQYF
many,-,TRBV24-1,CATSDPLAGYSYNEQFF
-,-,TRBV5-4,CASSLGPTMNTEAFF
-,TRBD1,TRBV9,CASSVWDRDSYEQYF
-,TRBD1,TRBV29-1,CSVRDRGSGANVLTF
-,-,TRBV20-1,CSARGPDYSDEQFF
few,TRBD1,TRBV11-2,CASSPTGTEAFF
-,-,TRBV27,CASKNWRGPNIYEQYF
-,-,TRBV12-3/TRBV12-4,CASSLGQGGKETQYF
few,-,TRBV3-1,CASSTGTPYEQYF
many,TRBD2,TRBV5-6,CASSLDGTSNTGELFF
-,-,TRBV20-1,CSADRSGVLYNEQFF
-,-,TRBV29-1,CSVEIGPNYGYTF
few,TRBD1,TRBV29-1,CSVEARDSNYEQYF
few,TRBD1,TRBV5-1,CASTKQGAQNTEAFF
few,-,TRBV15,CATSRGKGLKNEQFF
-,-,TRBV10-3,CAISQGKDYEQYF
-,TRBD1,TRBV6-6,CASRPGQGFTEAFF
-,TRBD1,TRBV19,CASSPTGTGNTEAFF
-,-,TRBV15,CATSGTLYGYTF
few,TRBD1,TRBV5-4,CASSDRTGRYNSPLHF
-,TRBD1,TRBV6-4,CASSEDRGLNEQFF
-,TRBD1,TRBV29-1,CSVSDRVMNTEAFF
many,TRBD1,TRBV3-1,CASSQGAPGGGQPQHF